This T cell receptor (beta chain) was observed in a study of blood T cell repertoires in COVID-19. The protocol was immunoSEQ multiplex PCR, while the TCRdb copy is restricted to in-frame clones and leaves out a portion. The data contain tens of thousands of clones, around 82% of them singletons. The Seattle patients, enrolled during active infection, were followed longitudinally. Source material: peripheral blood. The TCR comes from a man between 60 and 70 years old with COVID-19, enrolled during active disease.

In DNA form, the CDR3 reads TGTGCCTGGCGCCGGGACAGGTCTGGAAACACCATATATTTT. Protein sequence: CAWRRDRSGNTIYF. This chain joins TRBV30 and TRBJ1-3; TRBD1 matches 8 bases. The CDR3 has 14 amino acids. V trimming: 5 bases; J trimming: 1 base; junction bases outside the gene matches: 4. Germline V gives CDR1 GTSNPN, CDR2 SVGIG (reference sequence). The full variable domain, with the rest looked up from reference TRBV30 and TRBJ1-3, is SQTIHQWPATLVQPVGSPLSLECTVEGTSNPNLYWYRQAAGRGLQLLFYSVGIGQISSEVPQNLSASRPQDRQFILSSKKLLLSDSGFYLCAWRRDRSGNTIYFGEGSWLTVV.